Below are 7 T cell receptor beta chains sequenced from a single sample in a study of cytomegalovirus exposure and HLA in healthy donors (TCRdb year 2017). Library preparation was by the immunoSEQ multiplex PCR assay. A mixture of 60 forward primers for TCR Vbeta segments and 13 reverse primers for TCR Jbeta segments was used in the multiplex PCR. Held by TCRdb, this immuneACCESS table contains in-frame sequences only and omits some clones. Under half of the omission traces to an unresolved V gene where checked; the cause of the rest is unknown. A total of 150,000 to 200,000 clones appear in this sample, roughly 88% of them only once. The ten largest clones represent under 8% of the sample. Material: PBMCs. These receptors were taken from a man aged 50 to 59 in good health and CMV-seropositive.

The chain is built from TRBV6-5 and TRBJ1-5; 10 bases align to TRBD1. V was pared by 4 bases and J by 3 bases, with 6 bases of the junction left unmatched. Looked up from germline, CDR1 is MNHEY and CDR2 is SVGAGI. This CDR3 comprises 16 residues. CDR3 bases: TGTGCCAGCAGTTTCACCGGGACAGGGGTCAATCAGCCCCAGCATTTT. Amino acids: CASSFTGTGVNQPQHF.

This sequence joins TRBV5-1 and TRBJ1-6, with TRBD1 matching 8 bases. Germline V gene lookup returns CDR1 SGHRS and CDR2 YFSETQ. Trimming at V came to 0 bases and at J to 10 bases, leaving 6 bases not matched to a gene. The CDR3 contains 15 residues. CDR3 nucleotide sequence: TGCGCCAGCAGCTTGGAAGCGACAGGGGTCTCACCCCTCCACTTT. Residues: CASSLEATGVSPLHF.

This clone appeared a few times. CDR3 in DNA: TGTGCCAGCAGCCCAGGACTCTATGGCTACACCTTC. It encodes CASSPGLYGYTF. The rearrangement joins TRBV6-5 to TRBJ1-2; D ambiguous. The CDR3 extends over 12 amino acids. V lost 6 bases, J lost 4 bases, and 9 bases lay in between. In germline, CDR1 is MNHEY, CDR2 SVGAGI.

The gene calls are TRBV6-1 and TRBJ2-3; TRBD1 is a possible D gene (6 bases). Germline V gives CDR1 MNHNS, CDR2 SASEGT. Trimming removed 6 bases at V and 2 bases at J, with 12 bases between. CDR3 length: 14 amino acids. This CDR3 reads CASRSTGFTDTQYF. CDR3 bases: TGTGCCAGCAGATCTACAGGGTTCACAGATACGCAGTATTTT.

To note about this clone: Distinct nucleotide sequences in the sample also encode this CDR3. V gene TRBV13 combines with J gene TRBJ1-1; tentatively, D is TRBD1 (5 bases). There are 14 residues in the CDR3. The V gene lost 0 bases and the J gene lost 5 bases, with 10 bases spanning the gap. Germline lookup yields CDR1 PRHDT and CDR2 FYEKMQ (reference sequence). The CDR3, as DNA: TGTGCCAGCAGCTTAGGAGGGGATCGGACTGAAGCTTTCTTT. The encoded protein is CASSLGGDRTEAFF.

This chain's CDR3 is CASMGQGNPNTEAFF. The CDR3 nucleotides read TGTGCCAGCATGGGTCAGGGAAATCCGAACACTGAAGCTTTCTTT. The chain carries TRBV2 and TRBJ1-1; TRBD1 is a possible D gene (5 bases). The V gene's germline CDR1 is SNHLY and CDR2 FYNNEI. V was pared by 7 bases and J by 1 base, with 16 bases between. The CDR3 covers 15 residues.

CDR3 amino acids: CASSPSGTGEEKLFF. The CDR3, as DNA: TGTGCCAGCAGCCCTTCCGGGACAGGGGAAGAAAAACTGTTTTTT. The chain combines TRBV9 with TRBJ1-4, with 10 bases that match TRBD1. Germline V CDR1 and CDR2: SGDLS, YYNGEE. The CDR3 length is 15 residues. Trimming took 4 bases from V and 8 from J; bases not matched to a gene: 8.